The table lists the clone carrying this T cell receptor (beta chain) with a few counts. This entry comes from a study of blood T cell repertoires in COVID-19. Turning to the study itself: The study drew acute and convalescent COVID-19 samples from the United States, Italy and Spain. In each case, the material was cDNA or gDNA derived from T cells, B-cell-depleted T cells, or PBMCs.

Original processing notes: Scientists estimated how many nucleated cells there were by amplifying reference gene primers. TCRdb's table, derived via immunoSEQ multiplex PCR, lists solely in-frame clones and lacks some. The D gene and trimming were derived from the DNA, and the V and J assignments and clone size from that table. The sample consists of roughly 200,000 clones, around 85% of them appearing once. The CDR3 spans 14 residues. Germline lookup yields CDR1 SGHTA and CDR2 FQGTGA. With 0 bases removed from V and 5 bases from J, the gap between germline ends came to 7 bases. The TCR originated in an older woman with acute or convalescent COVID-19. The V call is TRBV7-3, the J call TRBJ2-2; D unclear. Material: peripheral blood. CDR3 bases: TGTGCCAGCAGCTTAACAGCGAGGACCGGGGAGCTGTTTTTT. It is translated as CASSLTARTGELFF.